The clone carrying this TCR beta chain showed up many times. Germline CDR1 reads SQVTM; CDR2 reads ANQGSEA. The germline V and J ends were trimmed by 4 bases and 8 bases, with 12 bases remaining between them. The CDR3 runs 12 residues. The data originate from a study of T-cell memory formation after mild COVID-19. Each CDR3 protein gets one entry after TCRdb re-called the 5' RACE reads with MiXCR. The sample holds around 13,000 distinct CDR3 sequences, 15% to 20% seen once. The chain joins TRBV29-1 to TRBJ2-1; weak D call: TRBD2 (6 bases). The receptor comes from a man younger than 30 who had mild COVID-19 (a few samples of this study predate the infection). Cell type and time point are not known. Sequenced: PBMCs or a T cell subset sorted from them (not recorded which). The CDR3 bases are TGCAGCGTTGCCCCGGGAGCCTATGAGCAGTTCTTC. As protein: CSVAPGAYEQFF.